This is a list of T cell receptor beta chains from one sample in a study of T cells expressing NK-cell markers. Reanalyzing the 5' RACE reads, TCRdb keeps one entry per CDR3 protein, without DNA. Here the sample table reports approximately 170,000 distinct CDR3 sequences. Input material: blood T cells: a sorted CD56 or NKG2C T cell subset, CD4+ or CD8+ T cells, or bulk PBMC T cells (not recorded which). The receptors originated from a man between 18 and 69 years old in good health. CDR3s include the opening cysteine and the closing phenylalanine or tryptophan.

>TRBJ1-1|TRBV28
CASSQTNTEAFF
>TRBJ2-7|TRBV9
CASSQRPGLASYEQYF
>TRBJ2-3|TRBV9
CASSKRAGGTSGTDTQYF
>TRBJ2-1|TRBV6-5
CASSRGQGTLNEQFF
>TRBJ2-1|TRBV20-1
CSARPDHRTEVGEQFF
>TRBJ2-5|TRBV6-5
CASSLAGGPVETQYF
>TRBJ1-3|TRBV6-5
CASSYTPGGRGNTIYF
>TRBJ1-2|TRBV7-9
CASSLVSTTYGYTF
>TRBJ2-5|TRBV12-3/TRBV12-4
CASSLRKVLETQYF
>TRBJ2-5|TRBV6-5
CASSYSGTLVQETQYF
>TRBJ2-7|TRBV24-1
CATSTFTTGLYEQYF
>TRBJ2-7|TRBV20-1
CSATPGGSTYEQYF
>TRBJ2-5|TRBV19
CASSQTPGRRETQYF
>TRBJ1-2|TRBV3-1
CASSQDRTGGIGGYTF
>TRBJ2-7|TRBV10-3
CAISDLRENAYEQYF
>TRBJ2-3|TRBV29-1
CSASRSPLITDTQYF
>TRBJ2-5|TRBV3-1
CASSQVGGNWETQYF
>TRBJ1-1|TRBV23-1
CASSQPEGGPTEAFF